The T cell receptor beta chain described here comes from a study of blood T cell repertoires in COVID-19 (dated by TCRdb to about 2020). Concerning the study at large: Collaborator samples came from the United States, Italy and Spain and covered acute and convalescent phases of COVID-19. The prospective study material was composed of cDNA or gDNA derived from T cells, B-cell-depleted T cells, or PBMCs. The dataset comprised deeply sampled blood TCRbeta repertoires from subjects exposed to, actively infected with, or recovered from COVID-19. The repertoires were released in a freely available public database intended as a resource for research on the immune response to SARS-CoV-2. Samples were obtained from the ongoing ImmuneRACE study (first 160 participants) and from 1,200 or so subjects provided by 6 global collaborators. Sample metadata almost always included a de-identified subject ID, COVID-19 status, age in years and sex. Where available, HLA class I and class II types were obtained from metadata supplied by the sample provider rather than from assay-based typing.

On the study overall, not on this receptor specifically: How much clinical and demographic metadata was included differed by source and by participant, and the metadata was provided uncurated.

TCRbeta CDR3 regions were amplified from genomic DNA by means of the immunoSEQ Assay, a bias-controlled multiplex PCR. The study's own analysis went as follows. Nucleated cell counts per sample were estimated from amplification of reference gene primers within the assay. Sequence reads were collapsed and filtered to measure the absolute abundance of every unique TCRbeta CDR3 rearrangement. For each sample, productive Simpson clonality was calculated as the square root of Simpson's diversity index across productive rearrangements. TCRdb provides this immuneACCESS table in a form limited to in-frame rearrangements. Some clones are lacking; in checked studies, under half of them reflect an unresolved V gene, and why the rest are absent is not known. D and trimming come from the DNA, and the V and J calls and clone size come from that table. For this sample the table gives under 200,000 clones, of which more than 60% were detected only once. The top ten clones comprise about 3% of the sample.

The CDR3 covers 17 residues, taking in both the cysteine and the phenylalanine. CDR3 DNA only is kept here, 51 bases in frame from base 1. About this clone itself: The antigen it binds to is not known. Base-call qualities are not available, and no considerably larger clone is one nucleotide away.

Collaborating institutions collected whole blood in K2EDTA tubes following their own protocols. Collaborator samples were shipped for TCRbeta analysis as frozen whole blood, isolated PBMCs, or DNA extracted from either sample type. The source material was peripheral blood. The origin of this receptor is a man aged 70 or older with acute or convalescent COVID-19. The chain uses TRBV21-1 and TRBJ1-5; TRBD1 is the table's D call and was not checked against the DNA. TRBV21-1 is designated a pseudogene. The DNA reads TGTGCCAGCAGGCTTTTAACTCAGGGAAGGAGAAATCAGCCCCAGCATTTT. Its protein product is CASRLLTQGRRNQPQHF.